Presented here are 22 T cell receptor beta chains from one specimen sequenced in a study of T cells in Graves' hyperthyroidism and ophthalmopathy. Amplification yielded TCR beta CDR3 regions, with RNA transcripts as the source. During a first-round RT-PCR of the TCR CDR3, the HTBI primer set was used. TCRdb re-analysed the multiplex PCR reads in MiXCR, keeping a single row per CDR3 protein. The sample carries 550,000 to 850,000 distinct CDR3 sequences, around 20% recorded once. The sample taken for sequencing was blood. These receptors came from a woman in her forties or fifties with Graves' hyperthyroidism that later progressed to Graves' ophthalmopathy.

This clonotype was seen many times. V gene TRBV3-1 combines with J gene TRBJ2-3; D is ambiguous. Germline V gives CDR1 LGHDT, CDR2 YNNKEL (reference sequence). The CDR3 extends over 15 amino acids. Trimming took off 6 bases at V and 4 bases at J, with 17 bases between the two ends. This chain's CDR3 is CASSHTPTMADTQYF. DNA for the CDR3: TGTGCCAGCAGTCATACGCCTACAATGGCAGATACGCAGTATTTT.

The CDR3 spells CASSFRQGGYEQYF. The CDR3 DNA sequence: TGTGCCAGCAGTTTTCGGCAGGGGGGCTACGAGCAGTACTTC. The V call is TRBV28, the J call TRBJ2-7; a possible D gene is TRBD1 (7 bases). The CDR3 contains 14 residues. CDR1 is MDHEN and CDR2 is SYDVKM in the germline V gene. Trimming pared 3 bases from V and 3 bases from J, leaving 12 bases between.

This clonotype was observed at least ten times. The J gene is TRBJ1-5, the V gene TRBV3-1, with TRBD1 as a possible D gene (6 bases). This CDR3 comprises 17 residues. Germline lookup yields CDR1 LGHDT and CDR2 YNNKEL (reference sequence). Trimming left V 0 bases short and J 3 bases short, with 15 bases between. The DNA for the CDR3 is TGTGCCAGCAGCCAAGACTTAGCGACAGGCTACAATCAGCCCCAGCATTTT. This codes for CASSQDLATGYNQPQHF.

This clonotype was counted only a few times. This chain links TRBV5-1 with TRBJ1-2; weak D call: TRBD1 (6 bases). Germline V gene lookup returns CDR1 SGHRS and CDR2 YFSETQ. The CDR3 consists of 16 residues. Trimming took 1 base from V and 2 from J, leaving 15 bases between them. The CDR3 sequence is CASSLTGTSMNYGYTF. DNA of the CDR3: TGCGCCAGCAGCTTGACCGGGACATCAATGAACTATGGCTACACCTTC.

This clonotype came up a few times. The chain is built from TRBV7-9 and TRBJ2-2; 9 bases are a match to TRBD1. Unmatched junction bases numbered 15, after V lost 8 bases and J lost 5 bases. Germline loops: CDR1 SEHNR, CDR2 FQNEAQ (reference sequence). The CDR3 spans 17 residues. CDR3 coding DNA: TGTGCCAGCGGTCTTTCCCTGGGACAGGGAAGTACCGGGGAGCTGTTTTTT. Encoded protein: CASGLSLGQGSTGELFF.

The chain has TRBV6-2 or TRBV6-3 and TRBJ2-7, with D unresolved. The CDR3 loop spans 14 amino acids. Germline CDR1 MNHEY, CDR2 SVGEGT. Trimming cost V 4 bases and J 6 bases, with 16 bases left between them. CDR3 sequence (DNA): TGTGCCAGCAGTTCGCCGCTACAGTCAGCCGAGCAGTACTTC. Its protein is CASSSPLQSAEQYF.

This clonotype was seen more than once but under ten times. The chain joins TRBV29-1 to TRBJ1-4, with 10 bases fitting TRBD1. The CDR3 extends over 13 amino acids. Unmatched junction bases numbered 6, after V lost 7 bases and J lost 7 bases. CDR1 is SQVTM and CDR2 is ANQGSEA in the germline V gene. The CDR3 spells CSGRTGGGEKLFF. The CDR3 region has the DNA TGCAGCGGCAGGACAGGGGGGGGTGAAAAACTGTTTTTT.

This chain joins TRBV19 and TRBJ1-2, with D perhaps matching TRBD1 (5 bases). The germline V and J ends were trimmed by 3 bases and 2 bases, with 10 bases remaining between them. Germline V lookup: CDR1 LNHDA, CDR2 SQIVND (reference sequence). The CDR3 has 14 residues. Here the CDR3 reads CASSIIRENYGYTF. The CDR3 DNA reads TGTGCCAGTAGTATCATCAGGGAAAACTATGGCTACACCTTC.

This clonotype has more than one count but fewer than ten. The genes are TRBV20-1 and TRBJ2-1; the match to TRBD2 covers 9 bases. Germline V lookup: CDR1 DFQATT, CDR2 SNEGSKA (reference sequence). The CDR3 length is 14 residues. V lost 6 bases and J lost 0; bases outside the gene matches: 3. CDR3 region: CSAISGSSYNEQFF. DNA for the CDR3: TGCAGTGCAATTAGCGGGAGCTCCTACAATGAGCAGTTCTTC.

The chain is built from TRBV19 and TRBJ1-5; D ambiguous. Per germline, CDR1 LNHDA and CDR2 SQIVND (reference sequence). This CDR3 has 18 residues. Deletions cut 2 bases from V and 0 bases from J, with 17 bases between. The chain's CDR3 is CASSIKGKGRYSNQPQHF. In nucleotides, the CDR3 is TGTGCCAGTAGTATAAAAGGGAAAGGGCGATATAGCAATCAGCCCCAGCATTTT. The full variable domain, its missing parts supplied by reference TRBV19 and TRBJ1-5, is DGGITQSPKYLFRKEGQNVTLSCEQNLNHDAMYWYRQDPGQGLRLIYYSQIVNDFQKGDIAEGYSVSREKKESFPLTVTSAQKNPTAFYLCASSIKGKGRYSNQPQHFGDGTRLSIL.

This clonotype was found many times. V gene TRBV28 combines with J gene TRBJ1-1; D not certain. The CDR3 runs to 16 residues. Trimming left V 7 bases short and J 3 bases short, with 21 bases between. CDR1 is MDHEN, CDR2 SYDVKM, per germline. CDR3 protein: CASISARRVIYTEAFF. In DNA, the CDR3 is TGTGCCAGCATATCAGCCCGACGGGTCATCTACACTGAAGCTTTCTTT.

This clonotype was seen more than once but under ten times. This sequence joins TRBV18 and TRBJ1-2, with a tentative D call TRBD1 (5 bases). Trimming cost V 3 bases and J 4 bases, with 15 bases left between them. Germline V CDR1 and CDR2: KGHSH, LQKENI. The CDR3 loop spans 15 amino acids. The CDR3 DNA sequence: TGTGCCAGCTCACCCCCTGACAGAACTTTCTATGGCTACACCTTC. Translating gives CASSPPDRTFYGYTF.

The genes are TRBV10-2 and TRBJ2-7, with a tentative D call TRBD1 (7 bases). The germline CDR1 and CDR2 sequences are WSHSY and SAAADI. V was shortened by 0 bases and J by 2 bases, with 11 bases between the two germline ends. The CDR3 runs 15 residues. The CDR3 sequence: CASSESAGGTYEQYF. As DNA, the CDR3 is TGCGCCAGCAGTGAGTCGGCAGGGGGGACCTACGAGCAGTACTTC.

This clonotype was observed many times. J is TRBJ1-1 and V is TRBV9; D may be TRBD1 (6 bases). Germline CDR1 is SGDLS and CDR2 is YYNGEE. The CDR3 runs to 15 residues. The V and J ends lost 4 bases and 1 base respectively, with 14 bases between them. Here the CDR3 DNA reads TGTGCCAGCAGCCCGACCGGGACATGGAACACTGAAGCTTTCTTT. This sequence encodes CASSPTGTWNTEAFF.

The chain uses TRBV9 and TRBJ1-1; D remains unclear. This CDR3 is 13 amino acids long. Germline values: CDR1 SGDLS, CDR2 YYNGEE. Trimming took off 4 bases at V and 11 bases at J, with 18 bases between the two ends. The CDR3 DNA sequence: TGTGCCAGCAGCCTAGACTTAAACTTTGACGCTTTCTTT. Translated: CASSLDLNFDAFF.

The rearrangement links TRBV4-1 to TRBJ2-7; weak D call: TRBD2 (6 bases). The length of the CDR3 is 14 residues. V lost 0 bases to trimming and J lost 7 bases, with 13 bases between them. The germline CDR1 and CDR2 sequences are MGHRA and YSYEKL. The CDR3 spells CASSQERDLGEQYF. In DNA form, the CDR3 reads TGCGCCAGCAGCCAAGAGAGGGACTTGGGGGAGCAGTACTTC.

This clonotype came up a few times. V is TRBV7-9 and J is TRBJ2-3, with D unresolved. V dropped 0 bases and J dropped 1 base, with 2 bases sitting between them. From germline, CDR1 is SEHNR and CDR2 FQNEAQ (reference sequence). The CDR3 has 13 residues. This chain's CDR3 is CASSLARTDTQYF. The CDR3 bases are TGTGCCAGCAGCTTAGCACGCACAGATACGCAGTATTTT.

This sequence joins TRBV5-1 and TRBJ1-3; D call uncertain. CDR1 SGHRS and CDR2 YFSETQ come from the germline V gene. V gave up 2 bases and J gave up 0 bases, with 6 bases separating them. This CDR3 has 14 amino acids. DNA for the CDR3: TGCGCCAGCAGCTTAGCATACTCTGGAAACACCATATATTTT. Its protein is CASSLAYSGNTIYF. Supplemented by reference TRBV5-1 and TRBJ1-3, the full variable domain reads KAGVTQTPRYLIKTRGQQVTLSCSPISGHRSVSWYQQTPGQGLQFLFEYFSETQRNKGNFPGRFSGRQFSNSRSEMNVSTLELGDSALYLCASSLAYSGNTIYFGEGSWLTVV.

The genes are TRBV20-1 and TRBJ2-2, with 7 bases lining up with TRBD1. This CDR3 comprises 15 residues. Trimming took 0 bases from V and 7 from J; bases not matched to a gene: 8. Germline V gene data show CDR1 as DFQATT and CDR2 as SNEGSKA (reference sequence). CDR3 DNA sequence: TGCAGTGCTAGAGATCTAAGGGGGCTTGGCGGGGAGCTGTTTTTT. Protein: CSARDLRGLGGELFF.

A remark on this clonotype: Its ends do not fully match the called genes, so a read error is possible. CDR3 in amino acids: CASGYLRTGGNEQYF. In nucleotides, the CDR3 is TGTGCCAGCGGTTACCTTCGGACAGGGGGCAACGAGCAGTACTTC. The chain employs TRBV6-9 and TRBJ2-7; 11 bases are a match to TRBD1. The CDR3 covers 15 residues. Germline V gene sequence: CDR1 MNHGY, CDR2 SVAAGI.

The chain joins TRBV27 to TRBJ1-5, with D uncertain. The germline V gene encodes CDR1 MNHEY and CDR2 SMNVEV (reference sequence). V lost 0 bases to trimming and J lost 7 bases, with 10 bases between them. The CDR3 totals 14 residues. The CDR3 sequence: CASSLSGRQQPQHF. CDR3 nucleotides: TGTGCCAGCAGTTTATCGGGCAGGCAACAGCCCCAGCATTTT.

This clonotype was seen more than once but under ten times. The rearrangement links TRBV6-8 to TRBJ1-5, with 10 positions matching TRBD1. The germline gives CDR1 MNHGY, CDR2 SAAAGT. Trimming at V came to 10 bases and at J to 6 bases, leaving 6 bases not matched to a gene. The CDR3 extends over 13 amino acids. The CDR3 DNA reads TGTGCCACGGACAGGGGGTGGGGTCAGCCCCAGCATTTT. This sequence encodes CATDRGWGQPQHF.